This passage covers 31 T cell receptor beta chains from one sample sequenced in a study of PD-L1 blockade in urothelial cancer. Regarding time point: pretreatment peripheral blood. The data were produced by immunoSEQ multiplex PCR, yet TCRdb's version contains in-frame clones alone and is incomplete. This sample has 70,000 to 75,000 clones; 84% occur once, and the top ten carry around a tenth. This material consisted of PBMCs, taken around atezolizumab (anti-PD-L1) treatment. The source of these receptors is a woman aged 70-85 years with urothelial cancer.

The chain has TRBV29-1 and TRBJ2-6; no clear D gene. This CDR3 is 13 amino acids long. Germline V gene data show CDR1 as SQVTM and CDR2 as ANQGSEA. The V end was cut by 7 bases, the J end by 0 bases, with 7 bases between. The CDR3 loop is CSAMSSGANVLTF. The CDR3 DNA reads as TGCAGCGCCATGAGCTCTGGGGCCAACGTCCTGACTTTC.

This chain connects TRBV6-5 to TRBJ2-7; tentatively, D is TRBD1 (6 bases). Germline assignment: CDR1 MNHEY and CDR2 SVGAGI. This CDR3 has 15 amino acids. V was cut by 4 bases and J by 2 bases, with 15 bases left in between. CDR3 DNA sequence: TGTGCCAGCAGTTTCGTCAGGGGACCAACCTACGAGCAGTACTTC. Translating it yields CASSFVRGPTYEQYF.

The gene calls are TRBV12-5 and TRBJ2-3; TRBD1 matches at 10 bases. V shed 5 bases, J shed 8 bases, and the junction held 4 bases outside the gene matches. Germline CDR1 and CDR2: LGHNT and FRNRAP. This CDR3 has 13 amino acids. The CDR3 DNA sequence: TGTGCTAGTGGTGATGGACAGGGGGGTACGCAGTATTTT. Amino acids: CASGDGQGGTQYF.

CDR3: CSVVTSRNNEQFF. The CDR3 DNA reads as TGCAGCGTTGTGACTAGCCGAAACAATGAGCAGTTCTTC. The V call is TRBV29-1, the J call TRBJ2-1, with 7 bases fitting TRBD2. The CDR3 loop spans 13 amino acids. Germline lookup yields CDR1 SQVTM and CDR2 ANQGSEA. V shed 4 bases, J shed 5 bases, and the junction held 5 bases outside the gene matches.

The chain uses TRBV2 and TRBJ2-7; 8 positions match TRBD1. V gave up 7 bases and J gave up 1 base; unmatched junction bases: 9. The CDR3 consists of 15 residues. Germline V gene lookup returns CDR1 SNHLY and CDR2 FYNNEI. This chain's CDR3 is CASTPPTGVSYEQYF. The CDR3 DNA sequence: TGTGCCAGCACCCCCCCGACAGGGGTATCCTACGAGCAGTACTTC.

This chain connects TRBV7-6 to TRBJ2-3; 9 bases are a match to TRBD2. With 2 bases clipped from V and 5 bases from J, the junction kept 14 bases outside the gene matches. The V gene's germline CDR1 is SGHVS and CDR2 FNYEAQ. The CDR3 runs to 18 residues. This chain's CDR3 is CASSLNFRSSGNIDTQYF. DNA of the CDR3: TGTGCCAGCAGCTTAAACTTCAGGTCTAGCGGGAATATAGATACGCAGTATTTT.

This clone was seen just once. The V gene is TRBV4-3, the J gene TRBJ2-3; 11 nucleotides align to TRBD2. The CDR3 is 17 amino acids. Germline lookup yields CDR1 LGHNA and CDR2 YSLEER. J gave up 5 bases and V 0 bases, and 7 bases lay outside the gene matches. CDR3 sequence: CASSQDLSGGVRDTQYF. The DNA for the CDR3 is TGCGCCAGCAGCCAAGACCTTAGCGGGGGGGTTAGAGATACGCAGTATTTT.

The V and J genes are TRBV6-5 and TRBJ1-2; 9 bases line up with TRBD1. The CDR3 extends over 14 amino acids. Per the germline V gene, CDR1 is MNHEY and CDR2 is SVGAGI. V trimming: 6 bases; J trimming: 5 bases; junction bases outside the gene matches: 7. The CDR3 protein is CASRPTGGEYGYTF. DNA for the CDR3: TGTGCCAGCAGACCAACAGGGGGCGAGTATGGCTACACCTTC.

This clone was seen just once. The CDR3 here is CATSRVRQGKYEQFF. Here the CDR3 DNA reads TGTGCCACCAGCAGAGTGCGACAGGGGAAATACGAGCAGTTCTTC. This chain links TRBV15 with TRBJ2-1, with 8 bases lining up with TRBD1. The CDR3 loop spans 15 amino acids. V trimming: 1 base; J trimming: 10 bases; junction bases outside the gene matches: 9. Germline V gene lookup returns CDR1 LNHNV and CDR2 YYDKDF (reference sequence).

In nucleotides, the CDR3 is TGTGCCACCACACCCCCAGGGGACCACTACGAGCAGTACTTC. Its translation: CATTPPGDHYEQYF. The genes are TRBV28 and TRBJ2-7; a weak D match, TRBD1 (6 bases). V was cut by 10 bases and J by 3 bases, with 19 bases left in between. The CDR3 runs to 14 residues. Looked up from germline, CDR1 is MDHEN and CDR2 is SYDVKM.

The V gene is TRBV18, the J gene TRBJ2-2; 9 bases line up with TRBD2. Germline V CDR1 and CDR2: KGHSH, LQKENI. CDR3 length equals 16 residues. The V segment lost 0 bases and the J segment 4 bases; nucleotides outside the gene matches: 3. CDR3 sequence: CASSPPDSGSTGELFF. CDR3 DNA sequence: TGTGCCAGCTCACCACCGGATAGCGGGAGCACCGGGGAGCTGTTTTTT.

The chain recombines TRBV9 with TRBJ2-5; 10 nucleotides agree with TRBD2. The germline V gene encodes CDR1 SGDLS and CDR2 YYNGEE. V lost 4 bases and J lost 3; bases outside the gene matches: 3. This CDR3 comprises 14 residues. Here the CDR3 reads CASSWTSGEETQYF. The CDR3 coding sequence is TGTGCCAGCAGCTGGACTAGCGGAGAAGAGACCCAGTACTTC.

This clone was picked up one time. V usage is TRBV29-1 and J usage is TRBJ1-2, with 8 bases fitting TRBD1. J was trimmed by 8 bases and V by 4 bases; bases with no gene match: 9. The CDR3 covers 13 residues. Germline-derived CDR1 and CDR2 are SQVTM and ANQGSEA. Here the CDR3 DNA reads TGCAGCGTTGGCCCGCAGGGGGCTGGCGGCTACACCTTC. This codes for CSVGPQGAGGYTF.

This chain links TRBV5-5 with TRBJ1-1, with D perhaps matching TRBD1 (5 bases). The CDR3 contains 16 residues. V was cut by 4 bases and J by 4 bases, with 20 bases left in between. Germline V gives CDR1 SGHKS, CDR2 YYEKEE (reference sequence). CDR3 sequence reads: CASSLAPTGWGTEAFF. CDR3 sequence (DNA): TGTGCCAGCAGCCTCGCACCAACAGGATGGGGCACTGAAGCTTTCTTT.

The chain has TRBV19 and TRBJ1-3, with TRBD1 matching 7 bases. The junction had 7 bases not matched to a gene; V was cut back by 5 bases and J by 0 bases. Germline assignment: CDR1 LNHDA and CDR2 SQIVND (reference sequence). There are 16 residues in the CDR3. CDR3 DNA sequence: TGTGCCAGTAGTCCCCTCGGGACAGACTCTGGAAACACCATATATTTT. Residues: CASSPLGTDSGNTIYF.

The chain recombines TRBV6-1 with TRBJ1-5; 7 nucleotides match TRBD1. The CDR3 has 15 residues. Germline V lookup: CDR1 MNHNS, CDR2 SASEGT. Germline trimming cut 4 bases from V and 2 bases from J; bases unmatched to any gene: 5. For the CDR3, the DNA is TGTGCCAGCAGTGGCCGGGACAGAGGCAATCAGCCCCAGCATTTT. Translation: CASSGRDRGNQPQHF.

The V gene is TRBV7-2, the J gene TRBJ2-5; weak D call: TRBD2 (5 bases). The CDR3 is made up of 12 amino acids. Germline V gives CDR1 SGHTA, CDR2 FQGNSA. Trimming removed 5 bases at V and 3 bases at J, with 7 bases between. CDR3: CASSATKETQYF. CDR3 coding DNA: TGTGCCAGCAGCGCGACTAAAGAGACCCAGTACTTC. The full variable domain, in which reference TRBV7-2 and TRBJ2-5 provide the parts outside the CDR3, is GAGVSQSPSNKVTEKGKDVELRCDPISGHTALYWYRQSLGQGLEFLIYFQGNSAPDKSGLPSDRFSAERTGGSVSTLTIQRTQQEDSAVYLCASSATKETQYFGPGTRLLVL.

The chain joins TRBV5-1 to TRBJ2-1; maybe TRBD2 (6 bases). Trimming stripped 6 bases from V and 4 bases from J, with 14 bases between. Per the germline V gene, CDR1 is SGHRS and CDR2 is YFSETQ. The CDR3 runs 14 residues. The CDR3: CASTSGGGYNEQFF. The CDR3 region has the DNA TGCGCCAGCACCTCCGGGGGTGGGTACAATGAGCAGTTCTTC.

The chain joins TRBV4-2 to TRBJ2-1; tentatively, D is TRBD2 (5 bases). Germline lookup yields CDR1 LGHNA and CDR2 YNFKEQ. V was clipped by 6 bases and J by 4 bases, with 13 bases between them. The CDR3 totals 14 residues. The CDR3 DNA reads TGTGCCAGCAGTCCCTACGAGCGGTACAATGAGCAGTTCTTC. Encoded protein: CASSPYERYNEQFF.

The V gene is TRBV10-3, the J gene TRBJ2-3, with TRBD2 matching over 8 bases. The germline V gene has CDR1 ENHRY and CDR2 SYGVKD. There are 15 residues in the CDR3. The V and J ends lost 6 bases and 0 bases, in that order; junction bases with no gene match: 5. CDR3 region: CAIRRGGLSTDTQYF. CDR3 nucleotide sequence: TGTGCCATCAGACGGGGGGGGCTAAGCACAGATACGCAGTATTTT.

This rearrangement joins TRBV27 to TRBJ2-3; TRBD2 matches at 11 bases. In germline, CDR1 is MNHEY, CDR2 SMNVEV (reference sequence). J gave up 4 bases and V 6 bases, and 6 bases lay outside the gene matches. The CDR3 is made up of 15 amino acids. The CDR3 nucleotides read TGTGCCAGCAGAGTAGCGGGAGGGCCGGCAGATACGCAGTATTTT. This codes for CASRVAGGPADTQYF.

The gene calls are TRBV19 and TRBJ1-5, with D tentatively TRBD1 (6 bases). With 7 bases removed from V and 6 bases from J, the gap between germline ends came to 19 bases. This CDR3 region has 15 residues. The germline V gene has CDR1 LNHDA and CDR2 SQIVND (reference sequence). The CDR3: CASTEGVGLGQPQHF. In nucleotides, the CDR3 is TGTGCCAGTACCGAGGGGGTTGGGCTTGGTCAGCCCCAGCATTTT.

To note about this clone: Other DNA variants within this sample encode the same CDR3. The V gene is TRBV5-6, the J gene TRBJ2-3, with D unclear. Germline CDR1 reads SGHDT; CDR2 reads YYEEEE. The CDR3 loop spans 13 amino acids. The V gene lost 0 bases and the J gene lost 4 bases, with 6 bases spanning the gap. In nucleotides, the CDR3 is TGTGCCAGCAGCTTGGACAGACCAGATACGCAGTATTTT. Translation: CASSLDRPDTQYF.

The chain carries TRBV5-6 and TRBJ2-3; 7 nucleotides line up with TRBD1. CDR3 size: 14 residues. Trimming cost V 3 bases and J 1 base; bases outside gene matches: 2. Germline-derived CDR1 and CDR2 are SGHDT and YYEEEE. The CDR3 sequence: CASSSDRGTDTQYF. For the CDR3, the DNA is TGTGCCAGCAGCTCAGACAGGGGCACAGATACGCAGTATTTT.

This chain joins TRBV6-6 and TRBJ1-6, with 7 bases that match TRBD1. With V trimmed by 2 bases and J by 7 bases, 5 bases remained unmatched. Per germline, CDR1 MNHNY and CDR2 SVGAGI (reference sequence). This CDR3 has 15 residues. CDR3 in amino acids: CASSYEGASNSPLHF. CDR3 DNA: TGTGCCAGCAGTTACGAGGGGGCGTCGAATTCACCCCTCCACTTT.

The rearrangement uses TRBV4-1 and TRBJ2-7; D is unresolved. CDR1 and CDR2 from the germline V gene are MGHRA and YSYEKL. The CDR3 extends over 15 amino acids. Trimming pared 0 bases from V and 0 bases from J, leaving 9 bases between. The CDR3 DNA reads as TGCGCCAGCAGCCAAGAGCAGGTTAACTCCTACGAGCAGTACTTC. Amino acid sequence: CASSQEQVNSYEQYF.

This clone was detected only once. This chain links TRBV11-1 with TRBJ2-1, with TRBD2 matching 15 bases. The J segment lost 4 bases and the V segment lost 4 bases, leaving 5 bases of the junction unmatched. There are 17 residues in the CDR3. Germline values: CDR1 SGHAT, CDR2 FQDESV (reference sequence). CDR3 region: CASSWTSGRDGYNEQFF. In DNA, the CDR3 is TGTGCCAGCAGCTGGACTAGCGGGAGGGACGGGTACAATGAGCAGTTCTTC.

The chain combines TRBV10-1 with TRBJ1-2; TRBD1 aligns across 12 bases. V was clipped by 6 bases and J by 5 bases; unmatched bases: 4. CDR1 is WNHNN, CDR2 SYGVQD, per germline (reference sequence). This CDR3 has 14 amino acids. The CDR3 loop reads CASRWDRGRYGYTF. The CDR3 DNA sequence: TGCGCCAGCAGATGGGACAGGGGGCGATATGGCTACACCTTC.

This clone was seen a few times. The chain is built from TRBV6-1 and TRBJ1-5; D remains ambiguous. The CDR3 length is 14 residues. Germline V lookup: CDR1 MNHNS, CDR2 SASEGT. Trimming took off 7 bases at V and 3 bases at J, with 13 bases between the two ends. The CDR3 nucleotides are TGTGCCAGCACTAGGACTGACTTCAATCAGCCCCAGCATTTT. Amino acids: CASTRTDFNQPQHF.

This rearrangement joins TRBV11-2 to TRBJ1-4, with D hard to call. This CDR3 has 14 amino acids. The germline V gene has CDR1 SGHAT and CDR2 FQNNGV. The V end was cut by 4 bases, the J end by 3 bases, with 9 bases between. This chain's CDR3 is CASSSTFPNEKLFF. The CDR3 nucleotides are TGTGCCAGCAGCTCCACATTCCCTAATGAAAAACTGTTTTTT.

The gene calls are TRBV2 and TRBJ2-7; no clear D. This CDR3 has 15 amino acids. Trimming took off 0 bases at V and 0 bases at J, with 9 bases between the two ends. CDR1 and CDR2 (germline): SNHLY, FYNNEI. Here the CDR3 DNA reads TGTGCCAGCAGTGAAGCGGATAGACTCTCCTACGAGCAGTACTTC. Translating gives CASSEADRLSYEQYF. The full variable domain, its missing parts supplied by reference TRBV2 and TRBJ2-7, is EPEVTQTPSHQVTQMGQEVILRCVPISNHLYFYWYRQILGQKVEFLVSFYNNEISEKSEIFDDQFSVERPDGSNFTLKIRSTKLEDSAMYFCASSEADRLSYEQYFGPGTRLTVT.